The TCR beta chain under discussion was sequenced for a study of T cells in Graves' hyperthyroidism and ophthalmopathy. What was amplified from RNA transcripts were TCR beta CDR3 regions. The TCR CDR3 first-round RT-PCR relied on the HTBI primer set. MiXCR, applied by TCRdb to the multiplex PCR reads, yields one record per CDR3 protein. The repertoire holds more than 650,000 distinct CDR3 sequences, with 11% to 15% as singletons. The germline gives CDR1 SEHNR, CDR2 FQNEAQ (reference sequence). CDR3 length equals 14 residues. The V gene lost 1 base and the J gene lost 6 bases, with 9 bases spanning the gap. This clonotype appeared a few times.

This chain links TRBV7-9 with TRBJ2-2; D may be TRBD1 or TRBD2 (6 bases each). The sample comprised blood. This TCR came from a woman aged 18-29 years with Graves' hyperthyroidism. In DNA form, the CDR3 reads TGTGCCAGCAGCTTAGGGGGGGCGCCCGGGGAGCTGTTTTTT. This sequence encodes CASSLGGAPGELFF.